This T cell receptor beta chain was captured in a study of OX40 agonist ivuxolimab in advanced cancers. This CDR3 is built from 12 residues. CDR1 is SEHNR, CDR2 FQNEAQ, per germline (reference sequence). V dropped 5 bases and J dropped 4 bases, with 8 bases sitting between them. The protocol was immunoSEQ multiplex PCR, while the TCRdb copy is restricted to in-frame clones and leaves out a portion. The sample contains some 64,000 clones, more than 85% of which appear only once. Study-level points and caveats: Partial responders receiving 0.1-3.0 mg/kg showed among the lowest clonal expansion. Expanded clones belonging to CD8+ T cells outnumbered, on average, those of CD4+.

The investigators sampled blood at baseline, at cycle 4 day 1, and at cycle 7 day 1. As for this clone: What it binds is unknown.

The gene calls are TRBV7-9 and TRBJ1-2, with D uncertain. The material was CD4+ or CD8+ T cells sorted from blood, obtained in a trial of the OX40 agonist ivuxolimab. The receptor comes from an adult with an advanced solid tumor such as melanoma, head and neck, liver or kidney cancer. CDR3 nucleotides: TGTGCCAGCAGCGTGGACGGCTATGGCTACACCTTC. This translates into CASSVDGYGYTF.